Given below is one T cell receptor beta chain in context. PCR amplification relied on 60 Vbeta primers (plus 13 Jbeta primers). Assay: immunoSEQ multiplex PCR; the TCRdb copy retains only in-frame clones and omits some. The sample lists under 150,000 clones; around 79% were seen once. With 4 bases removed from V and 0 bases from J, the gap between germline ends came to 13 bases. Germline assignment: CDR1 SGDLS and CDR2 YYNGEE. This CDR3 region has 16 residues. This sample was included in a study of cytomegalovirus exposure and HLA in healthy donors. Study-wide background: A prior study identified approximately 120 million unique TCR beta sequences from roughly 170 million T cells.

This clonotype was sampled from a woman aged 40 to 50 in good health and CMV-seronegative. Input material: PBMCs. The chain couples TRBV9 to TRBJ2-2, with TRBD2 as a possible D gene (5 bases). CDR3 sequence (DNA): TGTGCCAGCAGCACTTACGGAGGCTCGAACACCGGGGAGCTGTTTTTT. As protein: CASSTYGGSNTGELFF.